Sequencing of this T cell receptor beta chain was carried out in a study of cytotoxic CD8 clonotypes in ibrutinib-treated CLL. General study results and limits: Researchers report that baseline clonality outpaced age-matched healthy donors and tracked circulating CD8+ T-cell counts.

Germline lookup yields CDR1 MDHEN and CDR2 SYDVKM. The CDR3 has 15 residues. V was trimmed by 5 bases and J by 0 bases, leaving 13 bases between them. A word on this clone: The antigen is unknown.

Some clones are missing from TCRdb's copy, which holds only in-frame ones; the method was immunoSEQ multiplex PCR. Of roughly 63,000 clones listed, 45% to 65% are singletons. This TCR came from a human donor with chronic lymphocytic leukemia. The sample was PBMCs, taken after 12 months of ibrutinib treatment. This rearrangement joins TRBV28 to TRBJ1-1, with D possibly TRBD1 on 5 matching bases. Here the CDR3 DNA reads TGTGCCAGCAGTGTGGAGGGGCTCTTGAACACTGAAGCTTTCTTT. This translates into CASSVEGLLNTEAFF.